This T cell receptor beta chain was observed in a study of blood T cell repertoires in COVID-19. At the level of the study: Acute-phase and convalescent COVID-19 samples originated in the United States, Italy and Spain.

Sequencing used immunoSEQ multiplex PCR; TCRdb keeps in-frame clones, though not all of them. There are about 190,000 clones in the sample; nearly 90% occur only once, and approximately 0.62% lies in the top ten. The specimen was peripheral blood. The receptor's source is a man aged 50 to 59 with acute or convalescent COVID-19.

The CDR3 DNA reads TGTGCCAGCAGAGGGGACAGGGCTGGCTACACCTTC. It codes for CASRGDRAGYTF. J is TRBJ1-2 and V is TRBV12-3 or TRBV12-4; 9 nucleotides line up with TRBD1. The ends lost 6 bases at V and 7 bases at J; junction bases unmatched: 3. This CDR3 comprises 12 residues.